This T cell receptor beta chain was recorded in a study of glioma-infiltrating T cells after dendritic cell vaccination. Study as a whole: Samples are from glioblastoma patients in Phase I and II dendritic cell vaccine trials. After recurrence, repeat resection gave post-vaccination tumor, with several paired samples. The study, taken as a whole, reports: Higher TCR clonality did not directly relate to longer survival.

Details on this clone: Its antigen is unidentified.

The CDR3 loop spans 14 amino acids. Germline values: CDR1 LNHNV, CDR2 YYDKDF (reference sequence). Trimming removed 6 bases at V and 6 bases at J, with 18 bases between. Repertoires were generated with immunoSEQ multiplex PCR, while TCRdb's copy carries only in-frame clones and drops some. Of around 2,200 clones listed, roughly four fifths are singletons. The time point denotes: after dendritic cell vaccination, including at tumor progression/relapse. Monocyte-derived dendritic cells, cultured seven days with IL-4 and GM-CSF, were pulsed with autologous tumor lysate. This TCR was sampled from a human donor with glioblastoma. The sequences come from tumor tissue, collected after dendritic cell vaccination. V usage is TRBV15 and J usage is TRBJ2-7; possible D gene TRBD1, 5 bases. The CDR3 loop is CATRPRAEVLEQYF. In DNA, the CDR3 is TGTGCCACCAGGCCCAGGGCTGAAGTTCTCGAGCAGTACTTC.